These 27 T cell receptor beta chains originate from one sample sequenced in a study of molecular identifiers for immune sequencing clone quantification. MiXCR, run by TCRdb on the PCR reads, gives a single entry per CDR3 protein. This sample has about 500,000 distinct CDR3 sequences, with about 21% found just once. What was sequenced was naive CD8+ T cells from blood, with Jurkat cell RNA spiked in. The subset denotes: FACS-sorted CD8+CD4-CCR7+CD45RA+ naive T cells. These receptors were taken from a human donor in good health. Some libraries in this study had Jurkat cell RNA spiked in.

V usage is TRBV27 and J usage is TRBJ1-2; 7 bases fit TRBD1. This CDR3 is built from 16 residues. V shed 6 bases and J 0 bases; nucleotides not matched to a gene: 10. CDR1 and CDR2 (germline): MNHEY, SMNVEV (reference sequence). This CDR3 is CASSLQGGRPNYGYTF. CDR3 DNA sequence: TGTGCCAGCAGCCTCCAGGGGGGGAGGCCTAACTATGGCTACACCTTC.

Only a few counts were recorded for this clonotype. The chain has TRBV19 and TRBJ2-5; TRBD2 matches 7 bases. The germline CDR1 and CDR2 sequences are LNHDA and SQIVND (reference sequence). J gave up 1 base and V 8 bases, and 10 bases lay outside the gene matches. The CDR3 is 15 residues long. The CDR3 reads CASSWGGGGQETQYF. The CDR3 nucleotides read TGTGCCAGTTCATGGGGGGGAGGAGGCCAAGAGACCCAGTACTTC.

This clonotype has a count of ten or more. This chain connects TRBV20-1 to TRBJ1-1, with D perhaps TRBD1 (6 bases). Germline CDR1 is DFQATT and CDR2 is SNEGSKA (reference sequence). Trimming took off 2 bases at V and 0 bases at J, with 22 bases between the two ends. The CDR3 loop spans 18 amino acids. CDR3 sequence reads: CSARPIKGGRAMNTEAFF. As DNA, the CDR3 is TGCAGTGCTAGACCAATAAAAGGGGGGCGAGCGATGAACACTGAAGCTTTCTTT.

The genes are TRBV7-9 and TRBJ2-7; D remains unclear. In germline, CDR1 is SEHNR, CDR2 FQNEAQ (reference sequence). CDR3 length equals 13 residues. V lost 1 base and J 7 bases, leaving 11 bases between the germline ends. The CDR3 spells CASSLGSVEEQYF. The CDR3 DNA reads as TGTGCCAGCAGCTTAGGTTCCGTGGAAGAGCAGTACTTC.

This rearrangement joins TRBV7-9 to TRBJ2-1; TRBD2 matches at 9 bases. CDR3 length equals 12 residues. Germline V gene data show CDR1 as SEHNR and CDR2 as FQNEAQ (reference sequence). J gave up 9 bases and V 5 bases, and 2 bases lay outside the gene matches. CDR3 residues: CASSPSGIEQFF. The CDR3 bases are TGTGCCAGCAGCCCTAGCGGGATTGAGCAGTTCTTC.

This clonotype was counted many times. The V gene is TRBV7-2, the J gene TRBJ2-7; 14 bases fit TRBD2. V trimming: 5 bases; J trimming: 0 bases; junction bases outside the gene matches: 9. This CDR3 contains 18 residues. The germline V gene has CDR1 SGHTA and CDR2 FQGNSA. In DNA form, the CDR3 reads TGTGCCAGCAGCCCGGGGACTAGCGGGAGTGGTTTCTCCTACGAGCAGTACTTC. Translating it yields CASSPGTSGSGFSYEQYF.

The chain links TRBV5-6 to TRBJ1-1, with D unclear. V was shortened by 5 bases and J by 1 base, with 9 bases between the two germline ends. The CDR3 is 13 amino acids. Germline CDR1 is SGHDT and CDR2 is YYEEEE. CDR3 in DNA: TGTGCCAGCAGAGACGATTGGAACACTGAAGCTTTCTTT. Its translation is CASRDDWNTEAFF.

The sample holds many counts of this clonotype. The rearrangement joins TRBV12-5 to TRBJ2-3, with D uncertain. Germline V lookup: CDR1 LGHNT, CDR2 FRNRAP. CDR3 length: 14 amino acids. V was shortened by 5 bases and J by 5 bases, with 14 bases between the two germline ends. The CDR3 region is CASGRGKTEDTQYF. For the CDR3, the DNA is TGTGCTAGTGGTCGCGGAAAGACGGAAGATACGCAGTATTTT. The full variable domain, completed using reference TRBV12-5 and TRBJ2-3, is DARVTQTPRHKVTEMGQEVTMRCQPILGHNTVFWYRQTMMQGLELLAYFRNRAPLDDSGMPKDRFSAEMPDATLATLKIQPSEPRDSAVYFCASGRGKTEDTQYFGPGTRLTVL.

A remark on this clonotype: Mismatch with germline at one junction end may stem from a read error. The chain combines TRBV4-1 with TRBJ2-7; D remains ambiguous. Germline V gene sequence: CDR1 MGHRA, CDR2 YSYEKL. CDR3 length: 10 amino acids. CDR3 DNA: TGCGCCAGCAGCCAAGATAGTAGGACCTTC. As protein: CASSQDSRTF.

A few counts support this clonotype. The J gene is TRBJ1-4, the V gene TRBV4-3, with TRBD1 as a possible D gene (5 bases). Trimming removed 0 bases at V and 0 bases at J, with 11 bases between. The CDR3 runs 17 residues. Germline V gene sequence: CDR1 LGHNA, CDR2 YSLEER. Here the CDR3 DNA reads TGCGCCAGCAGCCAAGATGGGACGGCCGCAACTAATGAAAAACTGTTTTTT. It yields the protein CASSQDGTAATNEKLFF.

This clonotype has ten or more counts. The CDR3 DNA sequence: TGTGCCAGCAGCCCGACAGGGTTCCGGTTGGACGAGCAGTACTTC. Protein: CASSPTGFRLDEQYF. V and J are TRBV6-2 or TRBV6-3 and TRBJ2-7, with 7 bases aligning to TRBD1. With 6 bases clipped from V and 5 bases from J, the junction kept 13 bases outside the gene matches. This CDR3 has 15 residues. Germline CDR1 and CDR2: MNHEY and SVGEGT.

This clonotype was seen many times. The chain recombines TRBV7-9 with TRBJ2-2; no reliable D call. CDR3 length equals 16 residues. V gave up 5 bases and J gave up 1 base, with 14 bases separating them. CDR1 SEHNR and CDR2 FQNEAQ come from the germline V gene (reference sequence). The CDR3 region is CASSTRLAENTGELFF. The CDR3 DNA reads as TGTGCCAGCAGCACAAGACTGGCCGAGAACACCGGGGAGCTGTTTTTT.

This clonotype was found a few times. The V and J genes are TRBV24-1 and TRBJ2-3, with TRBD1 matching over 8 bases. The length of the CDR3 is 15 residues. Germline V gene sequence: CDR1 KGHDR, CDR2 SFDVKD. Losses at the gene ends were 4 bases for V and 1 base for J; bases not matched to a gene: 3. CDR3 region: CATSDGTGGTDTQYF. For the CDR3, the DNA is TGTGCCACCAGTGACGGGACAGGAGGCACAGATACGCAGTATTTT.

Comments on this clonotype: A much larger clone lies a single base off, so this may be a read error. The genes are TRBV5-6 and TRBJ2-1, with D possibly being TRBD1 or TRBD2 (6 bases each). CDR1 and CDR2 from the germline V gene are SGHDT and YYEEEE. The length of the CDR3 is 16 residues. The CDR3 DNA follows: TGTGCCAGCAGCTTGGGAGGGGGGCCCGGGGGCAATGGGCAGTTCTTC. It codes for CASSLGGGPGGNGQFF.

CDR3 coding DNA: TGTGCCAGCAGTTACTCGATGGGGGCGCACGAGCAGTACTTC. Translating gives CASSYSMGAHEQYF. The chain has TRBV6-5 and TRBJ2-7, with a tentative D call TRBD1 (6 bases). Germline loops: CDR1 MNHEY, CDR2 SVGAGI. The CDR3 totals 14 residues. The V end was cut by 0 bases, the J end by 5 bases, with 11 bases between.

The V and J genes are TRBV20-1 and TRBJ1-3; 7 bases map to TRBD1. From germline, CDR1 is DFQATT and CDR2 SNEGSKA (reference sequence). CDR3 size: 15 residues. V was pared by 1 base and J by 2 bases, with 5 bases of the junction left unmatched. The CDR3 region has the DNA TGCAGTGCTAGAGGAGACAGGGAGGCTGGAAACACCATATATTTT. Amino acids: CSARGDREAGNTIYF.

The table lists this clonotype with a few counts. J is TRBJ1-2 and V is TRBV2, with 7 nucleotides matching TRBD1. Losses at the gene ends were 2 bases for V and 2 bases for J; bases not matched to a gene: 11. Germline V gives CDR1 SNHLY, CDR2 FYNNEI. The CDR3 length is 17 residues. The CDR3 sequence is CASSEQSGGNLNYGYTF. The CDR3, as DNA: TGTGCCAGCAGTGAACAGTCAGGGGGGAACCTGAACTATGGCTACACCTTC.

This clonotype was recorded once. Just one base apart from a much larger clone, this may be a read error. The rearrangement links TRBV30 to TRBJ1-2; D ambiguous. The germline V gene has CDR1 GTSNPN and CDR2 SVGIG (reference sequence). This CDR3 is 13 amino acids long. CDR3 DNA: TGTGCCCGGAGTGTTAGCTGGGTCTATGGCTACACCTTC. Translated: CARSVSWVYGYTF.

In regard to this clonotype: This may be a read error: a much more frequent sequence differs by one nucleotide. This chain joins TRBV27 and TRBJ2-7, with D uncertain. This CDR3 contains 14 residues. Germline loops: CDR1 MNHEY, CDR2 SMNVEV (reference sequence). The CDR3 nucleotides read TGTGCCAGCAGTTTATCGGGTCCTTTTGAGGAGCGGTACTTC. The encoded protein is CASSLSGPFEERYF.

This clonotype was recorded a few times. This chain joins TRBV20-1 and TRBJ2-1, with 9 bases matching TRBD2. This CDR3 spans 20 amino acids. With 0 bases clipped from V and 0 bases from J, the junction kept 15 bases outside the gene matches. The germline CDR1 and CDR2 sequences are DFQATT and SNEGSKA (reference sequence). The DNA of the CDR3 is TGCAGTGCTAGAGAAGCGGGGGGCCGTTCGACCGTGAGCTCCTACAATGAGCAGTTCTTC. Amino acids: CSAREAGGRSTVSSYNEQFF.

In its sample, this clonotype was seen many times. The V gene is TRBV20-1, the J gene TRBJ1-1, with D unclear. The CDR3 extends over 13 amino acids. Germline loops: CDR1 DFQATT, CDR2 SNEGSKA (reference sequence). With 1 base removed from V and 5 bases from J, the gap between germline ends came to 11 bases. The CDR3 here is CSARALGETEAFF. CDR3 nucleotide sequence: TGCAGTGCTAGAGCCTTAGGCGAGACTGAAGCTTTCTTT.

This clonotype was observed a handful of times. This rearrangement joins TRBV27 to TRBJ1-5; no reliable D call. The germline gives CDR1 MNHEY, CDR2 SMNVEV (reference sequence). Trimming removed 2 bases at V and 5 bases at J, with 7 bases between. CDR3 size: 13 residues. The CDR3, as DNA: TGTGCCAGCAGTTTAGCCTCTTATCAGCCCCAGCATTTT. Translated, it gives CASSLASYQPQHF.

Of note for this clonotype: The germline gene is not matched at one end of the junction; a read error may be the cause. The rearrangement links TRBV4-1 to TRBJ1-6, with D possibly matching TRBD1 (5 bases). The germline CDR1 and CDR2 sequences are MGHRA and YSYEKL. This CDR3 comprises 16 residues. The DNA for the CDR3 is TGCGCCGGCAGCCAATACCCGGGACGGTCGGAGTCACCCCTCCACTTT. Residues: CAGSQYPGRSESPLHF.

This clonotype was found a few times. The chain carries TRBV7-6 and TRBJ2-2; D is perhaps TRBD2 (5 bases). Germline CDR1 is SGHVS and CDR2 is FNYEAQ. V was shortened by 3 bases and J by 3 bases, with 8 bases between the two germline ends. The CDR3 is 14 residues long. The CDR3 region has the DNA TGTGCCAGCAGCTTTGGGCGGGACACCGGGGAGCTGTTTTTT. Protein sequence: CASSFGRDTGELFF.

The chain uses TRBV18 and TRBJ1-2; 7 positions agree with TRBD1. The CDR3 is 16 amino acids. Looked up from germline, CDR1 is KGHSH and CDR2 is LQKENI. Unmatched junction bases numbered 5, after V lost 1 base and J lost 0 bases. In nucleotides, the CDR3 is TGTGCCAGCTCACCACTAGGACAGGCGACTAACTATGGCTACACCTTC. Translated: CASSPLGQATNYGYTF. Variable domain in full (rest from reference TRBV18 and TRBJ1-2): NAGVMQNPRHLVRRRGQEARLRCSPMKGHSHVYWYRQLPEEGLKFMVYLQKENIIDESGMPKERFSAEFPKEGPSILRIQQVVRGDSAAYFCASSPLGQATNYGYTFGSGTRLTVV.

The chain combines TRBV18 with TRBJ2-3, with a weak D call TRBD2 (6 bases). V was pared by 3 bases and J by 3 bases, with 13 bases between. CDR1 and CDR2 (germline): KGHSH, LQKENI. CDR3 length: 15 amino acids. CDR3 sequence: CASSPHGSETDTQYF. The CDR3 DNA reads as TGTGCCAGCTCACCCCACGGGAGTGAAACAGATACGCAGTATTTT. Using reference TRBV18 and TRBJ2-3 for the parts outside the CDR3, the full variable domain is NAGVMQNPRHLVRRRGQEARLRCSPMKGHSHVYWYRQLPEEGLKFMVYLQKENIIDESGMPKERFSAEFPKEGPSILRIQQVVRGDSAAYFCASSPHGSETDTQYFGPGTRLTVL.

The rearrangement joins TRBV10-3 to TRBJ2-5; D is undetermined. CDR1 is ENHRY and CDR2 is SYGVKD in the germline V gene. The CDR3 runs to 15 residues. V shed 0 bases and J shed 2 bases, with 10 bases lying between them. The CDR3 region is CAISESMAPQETQYF. In nucleotides, the CDR3 is TGTGCCATCAGTGAGTCGATGGCCCCTCAAGAGACCCAGTACTTC.